The subject of this entry is one T cell receptor beta chain. The antigen remains undetermined. These data come from a study of graft-versus-host responses after intestinal transplantation. Across the whole study: As for transplant type, recipients had multivisceral, liver-intestinal, or isolated intestinal grafts. Anti-thymocyte globulin induction, then tacrolimus and steroids for roughly 3 years, went to all recipients. Findings and limits, study-wide: The authors found GvH clones in recipient marrow, some appearing first in ileum or blood. Subjects displaying graft-donor T cell macrochimerism possessed elevated graft-versus-host to host-versus-graft clonal ratios inside allografts.

The CDR3 contains 19 residues. V lost 2 bases, J lost 0 bases, and 18 bases lay in between. CDR1 and CDR2 (germline): SGHTS, YDEGEE. The method was immunoSEQ multiplex PCR; TCRdb's version includes in-frame clones alone and lacks a portion of them. The table shows about 120,000 clones, with approximately 92% occurring only once. This TCR came from a human donor who received an intestinal transplant. The chain recombines TRBV5-8 with TRBJ2-6; D gene uncertain. The specimen was unstimulated CD4+ T cells sorted from spleen or lymph node cells, collected before intestinal transplant. As DNA, the CDR3 is TGTGCCAGCAGCTTCTTTCGGAGTCGAACCAGCTCTGGGGCCAACGTCCTGACTTTC. This gives the protein CASSFFRSRTSSGANVLTF.